Presented here are 14 T cell receptor beta chains from one specimen sequenced in a study of cytomegalovirus exposure and HLA in healthy donors (TCRdb year 2017). Library preparation used the immunoSEQ multiplex PCR assay. For the multiplex PCR, a mixture combining 60 forward primers for TCR Vbeta segments and 13 reverse primers for TCR Jbeta segments was used. In its TCRdb copy, this immuneACCESS table keeps in-frame sequences only and misses some clones. Where compared with another copy, unresolved V genes explain less than half of these, and the others have no known cause. A total of about 170,000 clones appear in this sample, about 76% of them only once. Roughly 5.4% of the sample is taken by the ten largest. The sequenced sample consisted of PBMCs. The receptors here all came from a woman between 18 and 29 years old in good health and CMV-seropositive.

A remark on this clone: Compared with germline, one end of the junction differs, possibly owing to a read error. V is TRBV4-1 and J is TRBJ1-5, with D uncertain. The CDR3 has 16 residues. Germline-derived CDR1 and CDR2 are MGHRA and YSYEKL. CDR3 coding DNA: TGCGCCAGCAGTCAAGGATGGCAGATTAGCAATCAGCCCCAGCATTTT. It codes for CASSQGWQISNQPQHF.

The J gene is TRBJ2-6, the V gene TRBV7-2; 11 nucleotides match TRBD1. Germline CDR1 and CDR2: SGHTA and FQGNSA. The V gene end was trimmed by 7 bases and the J gene end by 0 bases; junction bases not matched to a gene: 11. The CDR3 sequence is 19 residues long. The CDR3 DNA reads as TGTGCCAGCATCCATCGGACAGGGGGCGCGATCTCTGGGGCCAACGTCCTGACTTTC. Protein sequence: CASIHRTGGAISGANVLTF. The complete variable domain, with remaining parts taken from reference TRBV7-2 and TRBJ2-6, reads GAGVSQSPSNKVTEKGKDVELRCDPISGHTALYWYRQSLGQGLEFLIYFQGNSAPDKSGLPSDRFSAERTGGSVSTLTIQRTQQEDSAVYLCASIHRTGGAISGANVLTFGAGSRLTVL.

The V call is TRBV6-5, the J call TRBJ2-7; D is undetermined. V lost 0 bases to trimming and J lost 1 base, with 7 bases between them. The CDR3 covers 14 residues. Germline lookup yields CDR1 MNHEY and CDR2 SVGAGI. The CDR3 loop reads CASSYSTDSYEQYF. The DNA for the CDR3 is TGTGCCAGCAGTTACTCGACTGATTCCTACGAGCAGTACTTC.

The chain links TRBV7-2 to TRBJ2-1; a possible D gene is TRBD2 (7 bases). The CDR3 covers 17 residues. Trimming removed 5 bases from V and 1 base from J, with 18 bases in between. The germline V gene encodes CDR1 SGHTA and CDR2 FQGNSA. The CDR3, as DNA: TGTGCCAGCAGCCCAGGGGCTGGCGGGGGATCCTACAATGAGCAGTTCTTC. Amino acids: CASSPGAGGGSYNEQFF.

V is TRBV27 and J is TRBJ2-1; 9 bases line up with TRBD2. Germline assignment: CDR1 MNHEY and CDR2 SMNVEV (reference sequence). CDR3 length equals 18 residues. The junction had 11 bases not matched to a gene; V was cut back by 5 bases and J by 0 bases. The CDR3 reads CASSPFGSAGGSYNEQFF. The CDR3 coding sequence is TGTGCCAGCAGTCCTTTCGGGTCAGCGGGGGGCTCCTACAATGAGCAGTTCTTC.

The chain combines TRBV5-6 with TRBJ2-6; perhaps TRBD2 as D (5 bases). The CDR3 has 15 residues. The germline gives CDR1 SGHDT, CDR2 YYEEEE. The V end lost 0 bases, the J end lost 4 bases, and 8 bases lay between the germline ends. CDR3 sequence: CASSLAGSGANVLTF. The DNA of the CDR3 is TGTGCCAGCAGCTTGGCGGGGTCCGGGGCCAACGTCCTGACTTTC.

The chain has TRBV5-1 and TRBJ1-1; D is uncertain. Deletions cut 1 base from V and 0 bases from J, with 16 bases between. This CDR3 has 17 amino acids. Germline-derived CDR1 and CDR2 are SGHRS and YFSETQ. This CDR3 reads CASSLFGSGGMNTEAFF. Here the CDR3 DNA reads TGCGCCAGCAGCTTGTTCGGCTCCGGCGGCATGAACACTGAAGCTTTCTTT.

The chain links TRBV28 to TRBJ1-6, with a weak D call TRBD1 (5 bases). This CDR3 contains 15 residues. V gave up 3 bases and J gave up 7 bases, with 13 bases separating them. CDR1 is MDHEN, CDR2 SYDVKM, per germline. The CDR3 is CASSFGAGGNSPLHF. The CDR3 nucleotides read TGTGCCAGCAGTTTTGGGGCAGGTGGAAATTCACCCCTCCACTTT.

This rearrangement joins TRBV7-2 to TRBJ1-4, with 9 bases lining up with TRBD1. Germline CDR1 SGHTA, CDR2 FQGNSA. V lost 5 bases to trimming and J lost 4 bases; unmatched junction nucleotides: 5. The CDR3 covers 15 residues. The CDR3 region has the DNA TGTGCCAGCAGCGTTACAGGGGGCCTTAATGAAAAACTGTTTTTT. It yields the protein CASSVTGGLNEKLFF.

The DNA for the CDR3 is TGTGCCGTAGGCCAGGGGCGGAGCTATGGCTACACCTTC. Translated: CAVGQGRSYGYTF. The V call is TRBV2, the J call TRBJ1-2; D is possibly TRBD1 (6 bases). This CDR3 region has 13 residues. CDR1 is SNHLY, CDR2 FYNNEI, per germline. The germline V and J ends were trimmed by 11 bases and 4 bases, with 17 bases remaining between them. The whole variable domain, remainder taken from reference TRBV2 and TRBJ1-2, is EPEVTQTPSHQVTQMGQEVILRCVPISNHLYFYWYRQILGQKVEFLVSFYNNEISEKSEIFDDQFSVERPDGSNFTLKIRSTKLEDSAMYFCAVGQGRSYGYTFGSGTRLTVV.

The chain combines TRBV5-5 with TRBJ1-1; possibly TRBD1 for D (5 bases). CDR1 is SGHKS, CDR2 YYEKEE, per germline (reference sequence). V shed 2 bases and J shed 1 base, with 9 bases lying between them. The CDR3 has 14 amino acids. The CDR3 nucleotides read TGTGCCAGCAGCTTTTACGGACAGAACACTGAAGCTTTCTTT. Protein: CASSFYGQNTEAFF. Variable domain in full (rest from reference TRBV5-5 and TRBJ1-1): DAGVTQSPTHLIKTRGQQVTLRCSPISGHKSVSWYQQVLGQGPQFIFQYYEKEERGRGNFPDRFSARQFPNYSSELNVNALLLGDSALYLCASSFYGQNTEAFFGQGTRLTVV.

The chain uses TRBV14 and TRBJ1-2, with D possibly being TRBD1 (5 bases). The CDR3 sequence is 13 residues long. Trimming shortened V by 1 base and J by 5 bases, and 8 bases separated the two germline ends. CDR1 and CDR2 from the germline V gene are SGHDN and FVKESK. The CDR3 sequence is CASSQGRGYGYTF. CDR3 coding DNA: TGTGCCAGCAGCCAAGGGAGGGGATATGGCTACACCTTC.

The chain links TRBV5-8 to TRBJ2-7; the D gene is possibly TRBD2 (5 bases). The V gene's germline CDR1 is SGHTS and CDR2 YDEGEE. The CDR3 contains 14 residues. The ends were cut back, 4 bases at V and 2 bases at J, with 13 bases in the middle. CDR3 in amino acids: CASSVRRLAYEQYF. The DNA for the CDR3 is TGTGCCAGCAGCGTACGGAGGTTGGCCTACGAGCAGTACTTC.

DNA of the CDR3: TGTGCCAGCAGCTTAGGCACAGGGCCGGGGACTGAAGCTTTCTTT. Translated, it gives CASSLGTGPGTEAFF. This chain connects TRBV11-3 to TRBJ1-1, with D perhaps TRBD1 (6 bases). CDR3 length: 15 amino acids. Trimming stripped 1 base from V and 5 bases from J, with 14 bases between. From germline, CDR1 is SGHNT and CDR2 YENEEA.